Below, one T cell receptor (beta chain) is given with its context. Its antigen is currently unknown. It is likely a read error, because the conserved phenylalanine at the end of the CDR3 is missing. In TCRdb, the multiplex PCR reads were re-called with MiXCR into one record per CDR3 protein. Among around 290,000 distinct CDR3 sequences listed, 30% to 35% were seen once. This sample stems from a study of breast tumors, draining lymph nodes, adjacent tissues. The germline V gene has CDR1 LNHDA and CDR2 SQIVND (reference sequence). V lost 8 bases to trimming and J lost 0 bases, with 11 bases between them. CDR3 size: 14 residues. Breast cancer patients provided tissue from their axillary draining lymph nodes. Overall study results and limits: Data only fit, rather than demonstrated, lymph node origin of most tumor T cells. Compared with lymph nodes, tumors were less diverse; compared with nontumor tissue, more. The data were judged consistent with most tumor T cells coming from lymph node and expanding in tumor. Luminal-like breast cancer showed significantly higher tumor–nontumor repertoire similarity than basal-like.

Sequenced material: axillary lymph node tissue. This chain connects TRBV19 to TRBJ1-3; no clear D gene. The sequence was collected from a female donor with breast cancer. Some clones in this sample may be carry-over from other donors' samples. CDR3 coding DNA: TGTGCCAGTTTTAAGCAGGCCTCTGGAAACACCATATATCTT. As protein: CASFKQASGNTIYL.